Below are 28 T cell receptor beta chains sequenced from a single sample in a study of cytomegalovirus exposure and HLA in healthy donors. TCRdb's copy holds only in-frame clones and misses some; the assay was immunoSEQ multiplex PCR. The repertoire holds about 150,000 clones, with approximately 93% as singletons. Input material: PBMCs. These receptors were obtained from a man younger than 30 in good health and CMV-seronegative.

J is TRBJ2-3 and V is TRBV27; tentatively, D is TRBD2 (5 bases). From germline, CDR1 is MNHEY and CDR2 SMNVEV (reference sequence). The CDR3 is 15 residues long. Trimming took 2 bases from V and 2 from J, leaving 11 bases between them. The DNA for the CDR3 is TGTGCCAGCAGTTTAACCGGAGGCCTCACAGATACGCAGTATTTT. Its protein is CASSLTGGLTDTQYF.

V is TRBV5-1 and J is TRBJ2-1; 7 bases agree with TRBD1. Germline loops: CDR1 SGHRS, CDR2 YFSETQ. The CDR3 totals 15 residues. V was clipped by 6 bases and J by 4 bases; unmatched bases: 10. The CDR3 DNA is TGCGCCAGCACCACATCGGGGACAGAATACAATGAGCAGTTCTTC. It specifies CASTTSGTEYNEQFF.

The V gene is TRBV2, the J gene TRBJ1-4; D remains ambiguous. Germline CDR1 is SNHLY and CDR2 is FYNNEI. Trimming took off 6 bases at V and 4 bases at J, with 9 bases between the two ends. This CDR3 is 13 amino acids long. The CDR3 here is CASRRDYNEKLFF. CDR3 bases: TGTGCCAGCAGGAGGGATTATAATGAAAAACTGTTTTTT. Full variable domain (rest looked up from reference TRBV2 and TRBJ1-4): EPEVTQTPSHQVTQMGQEVILRCVPISNHLYFYWYRQILGQKVEFLVSFYNNEISEKSEIFDDQFSVERPDGSNFTLKIRSTKLEDSAMYFCASRRDYNEKLFFGSGTQLSVL.

The chain carries TRBV9 and TRBJ2-2, with D uncertain. Deletions cut 0 bases from V and 6 bases from J, with 9 bases between. CDR1 SGDLS and CDR2 YYNGEE come from the germline V gene. This CDR3 comprises 14 residues. The CDR3 DNA sequence: TGTGCCAGCAGCGTAGCTGGAGCCCCCGGGGAGCTGTTTTTT. Translation: CASSVAGAPGELFF.

The sample holds one count of this clone. The rearrangement uses TRBV7-8 and TRBJ1-3, with D tentatively TRBD1 (5 bases). CDR3 length equals 19 residues. V shed 4 bases and J shed 0 bases, with 22 bases lying between them. Germline V lookup: CDR1 SGHVS, CDR2 FQNEAQ. The CDR3 DNA is TGTGCCAGCAGCTCGCCACGGATACAGGTCCCGAGCTCTGGAAACACCATATATTTT. This sequence encodes CASSSPRIQVPSSGNTIYF.

This clone was found a few times. This chain connects TRBV6-1 to TRBJ2-7; 10 bases are shared with TRBD1. Looked up from germline, CDR1 is MNHNS and CDR2 is SASEGT. The CDR3 runs to 14 residues. V trimming: 7 bases; J trimming: 3 bases; junction bases outside the gene matches: 6. The CDR3: CASTPGDRGYEQYV. The DNA of the CDR3 is TGTGCCAGCACCCCAGGGGACAGGGGCTACGAGCAGTACGTC.

Only one count was recorded for this clone. The chain uses TRBV7-2 and TRBJ2-6; D is unclear. V gave up 5 bases and J gave up 0 bases, with 8 bases separating them. Looked up from germline, CDR1 is SGHTA and CDR2 is FQGNSA. The CDR3 has 15 amino acids. CDR3 loop: CASSAGSSGANVLTF. The CDR3 nucleotides are TGTGCCAGCAGCGCAGGCAGCTCTGGGGCCAACGTCCTGACTTTC.

This clone was seen once. The chain uses TRBV7-2 and TRBJ1-6; D is unresolved. CDR3 length: 16 residues. The V end was cut by 0 bases, the J end by 4 bases, with 10 bases between. Germline V gene lookup returns CDR1 SGHTA and CDR2 FQGNSA. The CDR3 DNA reads TGTGCCAGCAGCTTAGCTGCAGGTTCATATAATTCACCCCTCCACTTT. Protein: CASSLAAGSYNSPLHF. Using reference TRBV7-2 and TRBJ1-6 for the parts outside the CDR3, the full variable domain is GAGVSQSPSNKVTEKGKDVELRCDPISGHTALYWYRQSLGQGLEFLIYFQGNSAPDKSGLPSDRFSAERTGGSVSTLTIQRTQQEDSAVYLCASSLAAGSYNSPLHFGNGTRLTVT.

This chain connects TRBV28 to TRBJ2-7; 8 bases map to TRBD1. V lost 5 bases, J lost 2 bases, and 5 bases stayed unmatched. CDR1 and CDR2 (germline): MDHEN, SYDVKM. The length of the CDR3 is 14 residues. The CDR3 DNA reads as TGTGCCAGCAGTCCCGGGACAGGTACCTACGAGCAGTACGTC. Protein product: CASSPGTGTYEQYV.

The CDR3, as DNA: TGTGCCAGCAGCTTGACAGCCACTGAAGCTTTCTTT. It codes for CASSLTATEAFF. The genes are TRBV5-6 and TRBJ1-1; D gene uncertain. This CDR3 is 12 amino acids long. The V end was cut by 1 base, the J end by 4 bases, with 5 bases between. The V gene's germline CDR1 is SGHDT and CDR2 YYEEEE.

V is TRBV7-9 and J is TRBJ2-1; TRBD2 matches 7 bases. Unmatched junction bases numbered 13, after V lost 5 bases and J lost 15 bases. The CDR3 is 13 residues long. The germline V gene encodes CDR1 SEHNR and CDR2 FQNEAQ (reference sequence). The CDR3: CASSPEGRGSWFF. The CDR3 DNA is TGTGCCAGCAGCCCTGAAGGTCGCGGGAGTTGGTTCTTC.

The CDR3: CAWSGERTGGTGNTIYF. CDR3 in DNA: TGTGCCTGGAGTGGGGAGCGGACAGGGGGTACTGGAAACACCATATATTTT. The chain joins TRBV30 to TRBJ1-3, with 10 bases that match TRBD1. CDR3 length equals 17 residues. J gave up 2 bases and V 1 base, and 8 bases lay outside the gene matches. Germline V CDR1 and CDR2: GTSNPN, SVGIG (reference sequence).

The chain joins TRBV5-1 to TRBJ2-5; D is ambiguous. The V end lost 0 bases, the J end lost 0 bases, and 9 bases lay between the germline ends. The CDR3 has 15 amino acids. Germline assignment: CDR1 SGHRS and CDR2 YFSETQ. The CDR3 nucleotides read TGCGCCAGCAGCTTGGCCCTCTCGTACCAAGAGACCCAGTACTTC. As protein: CASSLALSYQETQYF.

The rearrangement links TRBV18 to TRBJ1-5, with TRBD1 identical over 10 bases. After removal of 7 bases from V and 6 bases from J, the junction contained 6 bases not matched to a gene. This CDR3 contains 14 residues. CDR1 and CDR2 from the germline V gene are KGHSH and LQKENI. The CDR3, as DNA: TGTGCCAGCTGGACAGGGGGGCACGGTCAGCCCCAGCATTTT. It codes for CASWTGGHGQPQHF.

The gene calls are TRBV29-1 and TRBJ1-2, with D perhaps TRBD1 (5 bases). The CDR3 spans 14 residues. Between the trimmed V and J ends, which lost 5 bases and 0 bases, there was a span of 13 bases. Germline values: CDR1 SQVTM, CDR2 ANQGSEA. DNA of the CDR3: TGCAGCGTTTTCATACAGGACACTAACTATGGCTACACCTTC. This codes for CSVFIQDTNYGYTF.

The rearrangement joins TRBV5-6 to TRBJ1-3; D possibly corresponds to TRBD1 (6 bases). The V end lost 8 bases, the J end lost 0 bases, and 15 bases lay between the germline ends. Per germline, CDR1 SGHDT and CDR2 YYEEEE. This CDR3 is 15 amino acids long. CDR3 region: CASLEQGISGNTIYF. CDR3 DNA sequence: TGTGCCAGTTTGGAGCAGGGGATCTCTGGAAACACCATATATTTT.

The chain carries TRBV6-5 and TRBJ1-1; no clear D. Germline V gene lookup returns CDR1 MNHEY and CDR2 SVGAGI. There are 13 residues in the CDR3. The V and J ends lost 6 bases and 10 bases respectively, with 18 bases between them. The CDR3 DNA sequence: TGTGCCAGCAGATCCCTCCTCGGGGTTTCAGCTTTCTTT. Its protein is CASRSLLGVSAFF.

The rearrangement joins TRBV2 to TRBJ1-2, with unresolved D. CDR1 SNHLY and CDR2 FYNNEI come from the germline V gene. The ends were cut back, 10 bases at V and 4 bases at J, with 13 bases in the middle. The CDR3 covers 12 residues. The CDR3 DNA reads as TGTGCCACTTGGCCCTTATTCTATGGCTACACCTTC. Its protein is CATWPLFYGYTF. Looking up the rest from reference TRBV2 and TRBJ1-2 gives the full variable domain: EPEVTQTPSHQVTQMGQEVILRCVPISNHLYFYWYRQILGQKVEFLVSFYNNEISEKSEIFDDQFSVERPDGSNFTLKIRSTKLEDSAMYFCATWPLFYGYTFGSGTRLTVV.

This chain links TRBV29-1 with TRBJ2-4; D remains unclear. The CDR3 spans 12 residues. The V and J ends lost 4 bases and 1 base respectively, with 5 bases between them. Germline-derived CDR1 and CDR2 are SQVTM and ANQGSEA. CDR3 nucleotide sequence: TGCAGCGTTGCTAGTGCCAAAAACATTCAGTACTTC. This translates into CSVASAKNIQYF.

The chain joins TRBV28 to TRBJ2-5; possible D gene TRBD2, 7 bases. This CDR3 spans 16 amino acids. Germline-derived CDR1 and CDR2 are MDHEN and SYDVKM. V dropped 7 bases and J dropped 1 base, with 19 bases sitting between them. CDR3 sequence (DNA): TGTGCCAGCAACGCACCCGAGGGGGGGGCCCAAGAGACCCAGTACTTC. As protein: CASNAPEGGAQETQYF.

The V call is TRBV6-6, the J call TRBJ1-1, with TRBD1 identical over 8 bases. The V segment lost 4 bases and the J segment 5 bases; nucleotides outside the gene matches: 9. Germline assignment: CDR1 MNHNY and CDR2 SVGAGI (reference sequence). The CDR3 is 15 residues long. The CDR3 reads CASSWGQVGRTEAFF. The CDR3 DNA follows: TGTGCCAGCAGTTGGGGACAGGTTGGAAGAACTGAAGCTTTCTTT.

The chain is built from TRBV5-6 and TRBJ2-1; 10 positions agree with TRBD2. The CDR3 extends over 15 amino acids. V dropped 2 bases and J dropped 2; count of bases not matched to a gene: 1. Germline CDR1 SGHDT, CDR2 YYEEEE. The CDR3 DNA follows: TGTGCCAGCAGCTTCGGGACTAGCGCCTACAATGAGCAGTTCTTC. Its protein is CASSFGTSAYNEQFF.

The CDR3 sequence is CASSVETSGSTDTQYF. CDR3 nucleotide sequence: TGTGCCAGCAGCGTAGAGACTAGCGGGAGTACAGATACGCAGTATTTT. The chain recombines TRBV9 with TRBJ2-3, with TRBD2 matching over 12 bases. This CDR3 contains 16 residues. V lost 0 bases and J lost 3; bases outside the gene matches: 2. Germline-derived CDR1 and CDR2 are SGDLS and YYNGEE.

J is TRBJ1-5 and V is TRBV2; TRBD1 matches 8 bases. V dropped 9 bases and J dropped 5; count of bases not matched to a gene: 6. Germline CDR1 is SNHLY and CDR2 is FYNNEI. The CDR3 length is 13 residues. The CDR3 spells CARGTGWDQPQHF. Written as DNA, the CDR3 is TGTGCCAGGGGGACAGGCTGGGATCAGCCCCAGCATTTT.

The V and J genes are TRBV5-4 and TRBJ1-4, with 7 bases fitting TRBD1. The CDR3 sequence is 15 residues long. Germline V gives CDR1 SGHNT, CDR2 YYREEE (reference sequence). This CDR3 is CATRQGGTTNEKLFF. CDR3 DNA: TGTGCGACCCGACAGGGTGGGACTACTAATGAAAAACTGTTTTTT.

The chain carries TRBV4-3 and TRBJ2-2; 7 nucleotides align to TRBD2. This CDR3 contains 17 residues. The V gene end was trimmed by 0 bases and the J gene end by 2 bases; junction bases not matched to a gene: 6. Germline V gene data show CDR1 as LGHNA and CDR2 as YSLEER. The CDR3 is CASSQDLLAVNTGELFF. The CDR3 nucleotides read TGCGCCAGCAGCCAAGATTTGCTAGCGGTTAACACCGGGGAGCTGTTTTTT.

The rearrangement uses TRBV5-1 and TRBJ2-5; 7 positions agree with TRBD1. Germline-derived CDR1 and CDR2 are SGHRS and YFSETQ. The CDR3 loop spans 14 amino acids. The ends lost 0 bases at V and 4 bases at J; junction bases unmatched: 3. CDR3 loop: CASSLVSGGETQYF. The CDR3 nucleotides are TGCGCCAGCAGCTTGGTTTCAGGGGGAGAGACCCAGTACTTC. Looking up the rest from reference TRBV5-1 and TRBJ2-5 gives the full variable domain: KAGVTQTPRYLIKTRGQQVTLSCSPISGHRSVSWYQQTPGQGLQFLFEYFSETQRNKGNFPGRFSGRQFSNSRSEMNVSTLELGDSALYLCASSLVSGGETQYFGPGTRLLVL.

Only one count was recorded for this clone. CDR3 residues: CASSDLGPGNTIYF. In nucleotides, the CDR3 is TGTGCCAGCAGTGATTTGGGCCCAGGAAACACCATATATTTT. The chain is built from TRBV6-1 and TRBJ1-3; D is ambiguous. CDR3 length equals 14 residues. The V and J ends lost 3 bases and 4 bases respectively, with 10 bases between them. Germline values: CDR1 MNHNS, CDR2 SASEGT.